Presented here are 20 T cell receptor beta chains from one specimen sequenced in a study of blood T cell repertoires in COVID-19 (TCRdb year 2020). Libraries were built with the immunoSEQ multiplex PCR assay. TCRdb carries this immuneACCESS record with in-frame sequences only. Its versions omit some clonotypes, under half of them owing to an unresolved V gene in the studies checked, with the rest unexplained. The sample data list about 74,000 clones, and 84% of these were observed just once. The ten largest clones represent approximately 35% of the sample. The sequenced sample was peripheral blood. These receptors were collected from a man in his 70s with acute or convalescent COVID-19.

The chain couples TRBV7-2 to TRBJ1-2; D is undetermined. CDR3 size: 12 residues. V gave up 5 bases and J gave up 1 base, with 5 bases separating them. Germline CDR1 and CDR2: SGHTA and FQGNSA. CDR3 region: CASSRYNYGYTF. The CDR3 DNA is TGTGCCAGCAGCCGCTATAACTATGGCTACACCTTC.

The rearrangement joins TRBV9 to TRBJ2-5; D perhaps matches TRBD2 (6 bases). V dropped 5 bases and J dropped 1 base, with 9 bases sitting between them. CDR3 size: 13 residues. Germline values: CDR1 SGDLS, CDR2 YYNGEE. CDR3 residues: CASSGGTQETQYF. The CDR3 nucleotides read TGTGCCAGCAGTGGGGGGACCCAAGAGACCCAGTACTTC.

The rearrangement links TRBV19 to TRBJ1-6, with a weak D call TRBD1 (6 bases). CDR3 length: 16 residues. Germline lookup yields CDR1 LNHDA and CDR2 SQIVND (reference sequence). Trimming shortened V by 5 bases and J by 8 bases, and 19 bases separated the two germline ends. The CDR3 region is CASSVTGTKYYSPLHF. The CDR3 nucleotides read TGTGCCAGTAGTGTCACCGGGACAAAATATTATTCACCCCTCCACTTT.

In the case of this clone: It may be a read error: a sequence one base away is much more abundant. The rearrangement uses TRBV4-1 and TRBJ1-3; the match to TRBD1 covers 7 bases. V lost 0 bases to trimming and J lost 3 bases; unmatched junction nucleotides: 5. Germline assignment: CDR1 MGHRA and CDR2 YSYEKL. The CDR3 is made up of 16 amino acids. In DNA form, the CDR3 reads TGCGCCAGCAGCCAAGAGGGACAGAATTTTGGAAACACCATATATTTT. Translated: CASSQEGQNFGNTIYF.

In DNA form, the CDR3 reads TGTGCCAGCAGACGCCTCGGGGGGCCGAACACTGAAGCTTTCTTT. It translates to CASRRLGGPNTEAFF. The genes are TRBV27 and TRBJ1-1; tentatively, D is TRBD1 (6 bases). This CDR3 region has 15 residues. Germline CDR1 is MNHEY and CDR2 is SMNVEV (reference sequence). Trimming took 6 bases from V and 1 from J, leaving 15 bases between them.

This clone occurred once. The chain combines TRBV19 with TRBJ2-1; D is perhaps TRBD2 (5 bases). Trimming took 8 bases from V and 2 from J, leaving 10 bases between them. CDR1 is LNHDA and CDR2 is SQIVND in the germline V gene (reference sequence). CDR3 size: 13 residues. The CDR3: CASQGRTYNEQFF. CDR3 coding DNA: TGTGCCAGTCAAGGGAGAACCTACAATGAGCAGTTCTTC.

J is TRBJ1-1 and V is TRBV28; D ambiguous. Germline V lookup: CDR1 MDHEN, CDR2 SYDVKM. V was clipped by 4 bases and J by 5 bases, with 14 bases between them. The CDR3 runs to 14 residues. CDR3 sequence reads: CASSSGLTRTEAFF. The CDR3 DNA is TGTGCCAGCAGTTCCGGGTTGACGAGGACTGAAGCTTTCTTT.

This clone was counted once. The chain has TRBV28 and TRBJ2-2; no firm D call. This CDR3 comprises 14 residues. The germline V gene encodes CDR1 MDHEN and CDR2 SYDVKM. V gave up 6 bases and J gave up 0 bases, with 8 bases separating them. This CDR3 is CASRFQANTGELFF. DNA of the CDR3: TGTGCCAGCAGATTCCAGGCGAACACCGGGGAGCTGTTTTTT.

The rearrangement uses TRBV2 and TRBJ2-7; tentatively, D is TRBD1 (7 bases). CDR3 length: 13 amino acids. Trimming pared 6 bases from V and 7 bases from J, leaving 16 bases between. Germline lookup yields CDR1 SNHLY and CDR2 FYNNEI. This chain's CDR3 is CASRPDRAGEQYF. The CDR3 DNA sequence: TGTGCCAGCAGACCCGACAGGGCGGGAGAGCAGTACTTC.

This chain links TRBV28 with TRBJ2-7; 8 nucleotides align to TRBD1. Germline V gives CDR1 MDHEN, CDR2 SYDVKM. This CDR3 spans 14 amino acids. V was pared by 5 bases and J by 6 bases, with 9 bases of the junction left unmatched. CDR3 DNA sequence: TGTGCCAGCAGTGCTGGAAGCCAGGGGGCCGAGCAGTACTTC. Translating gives CASSAGSQGAEQYF.

The CDR3: CASSRSGDSTEAFF. CDR3 nucleotide sequence: TGTGCCAGTAGTAGATCAGGGGATAGCACTGAAGCTTTCTTT. The V and J genes are TRBV19 and TRBJ1-1; tentative D call: TRBD1 (6 bases). Germline V CDR1 and CDR2: LNHDA, SQIVND (reference sequence). V was pared by 4 bases and J by 4 bases, with 13 bases between. The CDR3 is 14 amino acids.

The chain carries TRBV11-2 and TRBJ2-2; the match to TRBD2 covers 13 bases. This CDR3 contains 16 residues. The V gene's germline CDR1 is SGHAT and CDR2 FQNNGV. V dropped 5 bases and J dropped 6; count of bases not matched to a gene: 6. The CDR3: CASSPGLAGVAGELFF. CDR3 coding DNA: TGTGCCAGCAGCCCTGGACTAGCGGGAGTGGCCGGGGAGCTGTTTTTT. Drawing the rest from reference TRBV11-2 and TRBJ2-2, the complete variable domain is EAGVAQSPRYKIIEKRQSVAFWCNPISGHATLYWYQQILGQGPKLLIQFQNNGVVDDSQLPKDRFSAERLKGVDSTLKIQPAKLEDSAVYLCASSPGLAGVAGELFFGEGSRLTVL.

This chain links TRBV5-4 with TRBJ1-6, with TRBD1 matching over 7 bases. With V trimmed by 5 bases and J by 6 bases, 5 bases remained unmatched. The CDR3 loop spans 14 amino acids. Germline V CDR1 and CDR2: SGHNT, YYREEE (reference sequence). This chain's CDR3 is CASRGTDPNSPLHF. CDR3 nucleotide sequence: TGTGCCAGCAGGGGGACAGATCCTAATTCACCCCTCCACTTT. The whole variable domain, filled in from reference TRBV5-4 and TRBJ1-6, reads ETGVTQSPTHLIKTRGQQVTLRCSSQSGHNTVSWYQQALGQGPQFIFQYYREEENGRGNFPPRFSGLQFPNYSSELNVNALELDDSALYLCASRGTDPNSPLHFGNGTRLTVT.

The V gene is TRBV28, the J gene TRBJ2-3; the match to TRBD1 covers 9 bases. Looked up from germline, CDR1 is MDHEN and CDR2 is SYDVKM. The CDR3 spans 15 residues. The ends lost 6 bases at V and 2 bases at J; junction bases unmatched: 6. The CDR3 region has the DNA TGTGCCAGCAGCCGGACAGGGGTGACCACAGATACGCAGTATTTT. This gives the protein CASSRTGVTTDTQYF.

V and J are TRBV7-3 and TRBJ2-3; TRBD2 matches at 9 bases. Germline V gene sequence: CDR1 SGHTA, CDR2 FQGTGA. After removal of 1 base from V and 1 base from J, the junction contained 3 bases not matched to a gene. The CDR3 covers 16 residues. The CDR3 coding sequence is TGTGCCAGCAGCTTAAGCGGGGGGGCGGGCACAGATACGCAGTATTTT. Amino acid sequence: CASSLSGGAGTDTQYF.

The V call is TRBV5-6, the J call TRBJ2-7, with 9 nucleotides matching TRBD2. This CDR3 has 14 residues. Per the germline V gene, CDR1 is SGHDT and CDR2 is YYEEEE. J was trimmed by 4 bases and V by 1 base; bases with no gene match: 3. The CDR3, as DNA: TGTGCCAGCAGCTTGATTAGCGGGAGTTACGAGCAGTACTTC. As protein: CASSLISGSYEQYF.

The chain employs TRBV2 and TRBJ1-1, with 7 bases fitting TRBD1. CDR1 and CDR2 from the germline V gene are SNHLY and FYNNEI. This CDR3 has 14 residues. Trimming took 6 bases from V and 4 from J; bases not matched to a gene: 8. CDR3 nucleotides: TGTGCCAGCAGCTTGGAGGGGGCTACCACTGAAGCTTTCTTT. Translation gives CASSLEGATTEAFF.

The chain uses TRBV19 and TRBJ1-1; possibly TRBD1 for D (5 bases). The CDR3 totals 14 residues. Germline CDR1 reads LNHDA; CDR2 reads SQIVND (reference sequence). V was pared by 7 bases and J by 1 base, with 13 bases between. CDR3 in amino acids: CASTLGAANTEAFF. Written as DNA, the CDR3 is TGTGCCAGTACCCTTGGGGCGGCGAACACTGAAGCTTTCTTT.

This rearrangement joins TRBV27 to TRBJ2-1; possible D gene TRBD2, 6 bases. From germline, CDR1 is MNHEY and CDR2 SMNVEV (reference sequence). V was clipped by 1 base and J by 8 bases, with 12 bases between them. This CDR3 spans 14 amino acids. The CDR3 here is CASSLLGEVYEQFF. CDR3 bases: TGTGCCAGCAGTTTATTGGGGGAGGTCTATGAGCAGTTCTTC.

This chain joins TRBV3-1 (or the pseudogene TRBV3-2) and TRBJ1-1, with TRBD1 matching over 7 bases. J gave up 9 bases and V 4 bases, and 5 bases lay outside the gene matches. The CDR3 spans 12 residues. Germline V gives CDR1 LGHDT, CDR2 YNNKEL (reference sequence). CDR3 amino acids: CASSPSGGQAFF. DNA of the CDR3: TGTGCCAGCAGCCCTTCAGGGGGGCAAGCTTTCTTT.